This T cell receptor (beta chain) was identified in a study of cytomegalovirus exposure and HLA in healthy donors. On the study more broadly: The 110 or so validation repertoires used the same platform as the 650 to 850 first-cohort repertoires, a later analysis reported.

Per the germline V gene, CDR1 is MNHNS and CDR2 is SASEGT. This CDR3 region has 14 residues. V shed 3 bases and J 4 bases; nucleotides not matched to a gene: 3. Study outcomes and limitations: There were under 200 TCR beta chains listed as cytomegalovirus-associated. Most observed TCR sequences were rare, whereas some public TCRs were detected in many donors.

Assay used: immunoSEQ multiplex PCR; TCRdb lists only in-frame clones, some missing. The repertoire has about 120,000 clones, about 87% of them found once; the top ten carry about 1.9%. With respect to this clone: Its antigen is currently unknown. A much bigger clone sits one base away, suggesting this may be a read error. Distinct nucleotide sequences in the sample also encode this CDR3.

The receptor's source is a woman under 30 in good health and CMV-seronegative. The sample taken for sequencing was PBMCs. This sequence joins TRBV6-1 and TRBJ1-2; 9 nucleotides line up with TRBD1. CDR3 DNA: TGTGCCAGCAGTGACGGGACAGGGCTCTATGGCTACACCTTC. It yields the protein CASSDGTGLYGYTF.